This T cell receptor beta chain comes out of a study of follicular helper T cells after annual influenza vaccination. The CDR3 covers 22 residues. Per the germline V gene, CDR1 is LNHNV and CDR2 is YYDKDF (reference sequence). V was cut by 1 base and J by 0 bases, with 28 bases left in between. Whole-study findings and limits: Day 7 ICOS+CD38+ clones were most often found later in ICOS-CD38- cTfh cells. Yearly vaccinations repeatedly recalled conserved clonotypes in ICOS+CD38+ cTfh.

Documented time point: 2015-2016 season, pre-vaccination. Before and after seasonal inactivated influenza vaccination, adults gave blood for sorting CD4 subsets for sequencing. Survey level resolution was used for TCRB sequencing. The table came from immunoSEQ multiplex PCR; TCRdb's copy has only in-frame clones and leaves some out. The repertoire includes some 14,000 clones, approximately 84% of them detected once, and 0.35% to 0.5% sits in the top ten. As regards this clone: What it binds is unknown.

The chain joins TRBV15 to TRBJ1-5; D might be TRBD1 (5 bases). Specimen: CXCR5- memory CD4+ T cells sorted from blood, collected on the day of influenza vaccination. This TCR came from an adult who received the influenza vaccine. The CDR3 DNA reads TGTGCCACCAGCAGAGGCATAGCGCAGATCCGGGACTTACTATATAGCAATCAGCCCCAGCATTTT. Protein product: CATSRGIAQIRDLLYSNQPQHF.